The 30 T cell receptor beta chains below come from one sample, sequenced in a study of cytomegalovirus exposure and HLA in healthy donors. The primer mix had 60 Vbeta and 13 Jbeta primers. Assay: immunoSEQ multiplex PCR; the TCRdb copy retains only in-frame clones and omits some. The data hold tens of thousands of clones, with roughly 80% observed a single time. The sequenced sample was PBMCs. The origin of the receptors is a man aged 35-49 years in good health and CMV-seronegative.

This rearrangement joins TRBV7-6 to TRBJ2-5, with 7 nucleotides matching TRBD1. Germline loops: CDR1 SGHVS, CDR2 FNYEAQ. V trimming: 4 bases; J trimming: 5 bases; junction bases outside the gene matches: 4. The CDR3 sequence is 13 residues long. In DNA form, the CDR3 reads TGTGCCAGCAGCTCGACAGGGTACGAGACCCAGTACTTC. It specifies CASSSTGYETQYF.

The chain links TRBV30 to TRBJ2-2; TRBD2 matches 8 bases. After removal of 4 bases from V and 4 bases from J, the junction contained 8 bases not matched to a gene. CDR3 length: 15 residues. Germline CDR1 and CDR2: GTSNPN and SVGIG (reference sequence). CDR3 in amino acids: CAWKSREGSTGELFF. The CDR3 nucleotides are TGTGCCTGGAAAAGCCGGGAGGGATCCACCGGGGAGCTGTTTTTT. The full variable domain, completed using reference TRBV30 and TRBJ2-2, is SQTIHQWPATLVQPVGSPLSLECTVEGTSNPNLYWYRQAAGRGLQLLFYSVGIGQISSEVPQNLSASRPQDRQFILSSKKLLLSDSGFYLCAWKSREGSTGELFFGEGSRLTVL.

The V and J genes are TRBV2 and TRBJ1-1; the D is unclear. From germline, CDR1 is SNHLY and CDR2 FYNNEI. The CDR3 has 11 residues. Between the trimmed V and J ends, which lost 6 bases and 7 bases, there was a span of 9 bases. The CDR3 spells CASSTGIEAFF. The CDR3 nucleotides read TGTGCCAGCAGCACGGGTATTGAAGCTTTCTTT.

This clone was recorded only once. The chain joins TRBV6-5 to TRBJ2-7, with TRBD2 matching 7 bases. This CDR3 contains 13 residues. The germline CDR1 and CDR2 sequences are MNHEY and SVGAGI. V trimming: 10 bases; J trimming: 6 bases; junction bases outside the gene matches: 12. CDR3 nucleotides: TGTGCCACCCGCCGGGACTATTCGCCCGAGCAGTACTTC. It is translated as CATRRDYSPEQYF.

The V and J genes are TRBV11-1 and TRBJ1-4; 7 nucleotides agree with TRBD1. CDR3 length: 17 amino acids. V lost 2 bases and J lost 0; bases outside the gene matches: 6. The germline CDR1 and CDR2 sequences are SGHAT and FQDESV (reference sequence). This CDR3 is CASSLRQGGSTNEKLFF. DNA of the CDR3: TGTGCCAGCAGCTTACGGCAGGGGGGATCAACTAATGAAAAACTGTTTTTT.

This sequence joins TRBV27 and TRBJ1-4, with TRBD1 identical over 9 bases. Germline CDR1 and CDR2: MNHEY and SMNVEV (reference sequence). CDR3 length equals 14 residues. With V trimmed by 3 bases and J by 5 bases, 1 base remained unmatched. The CDR3 nucleotides read TGTGCCAGCAGTTTCGGGACAGGGAATGAAAAACTGTTTTTT. Translated, it gives CASSFGTGNEKLFF.

The chain recombines TRBV5-5 with TRBJ2-7, with D possibly TRBD2 on 5 matching bases. The germline V and J ends were trimmed by 0 bases and 8 bases, with 21 bases remaining between them. The CDR3 contains 16 residues. CDR1 is SGHKS and CDR2 is YYEKEE in the germline V gene (reference sequence). Written as DNA, the CDR3 is TGTGCCAGCAGCTTGGGTCCGGGGAACTTCCAAAATAAGCAGTACTTC. Its protein is CASSLGPGNFQNKQYF.

There are a few counts of this clone. This rearrangement joins TRBV6-5 to TRBJ1-1; 7 bases agree with TRBD1. The CDR3 runs to 15 residues. Germline V CDR1 and CDR2: MNHEY, SVGAGI. The V and J ends lost 6 bases and 0 bases, in that order; junction bases with no gene match: 7. The CDR3 bases are TGTGCCAGCAGACCGACAGGGACGATGAACACTGAAGCTTTCTTT. It is translated as CASRPTGTMNTEAFF.

This clone was detected once. One end of the junction does not line up with germline, which may come from a read error. The rearrangement joins TRBV4-1 to TRBJ2-2; the D gene is possibly TRBD2 (6 bases). CDR1 is MGHRA and CDR2 is YSYEKL in the germline V gene. CDR3 size: 16 residues. The CDR3 protein is CAGSRGTSPDTGELFF. CDR3 DNA sequence: TGCGCCGGCAGTCGGGGGACCTCACCCGACACCGGGGAGCTGTTTTTT.

The J gene is TRBJ2-7, the V gene TRBV7-9, with TRBD1 matching over 7 bases. The CDR3 totals 14 residues. Germline V CDR1 and CDR2: SEHNR, FQNEAQ (reference sequence). J gave up 4 bases and V 5 bases, and 8 bases lay outside the gene matches. CDR3 bases: TGTGCCAGCAGCCCCGGACAGGAGCTGTACGAGCAGTACTTC. As protein: CASSPGQELYEQYF.

This chain connects TRBV11-3 to TRBJ2-7, with D possibly TRBD1 on 6 matching bases. CDR3 size: 14 residues. The V gene's germline CDR1 is SGHNT and CDR2 YENEEA. Trimming removed 5 bases from V and 8 bases from J, with 19 bases in between. Here the CDR3 DNA reads TGTGCCAGCAGCCCCGGACAGTCCGGTTCCCAGCAGTACTTC. Encoded protein: CASSPGQSGSQQYF.

This chain links TRBV4-1 with TRBJ1-2; D remains unclear. This CDR3 contains 13 residues. Trimming pared 3 bases from V and 7 bases from J, leaving 12 bases between. From germline, CDR1 is MGHRA and CDR2 YSYEKL. The CDR3 reads CASSHEGEGGYTF. The CDR3 DNA reads TGCGCCAGCAGCCATGAGGGTGAGGGTGGCTACACCTTC.

The rearrangement uses TRBV19 and TRBJ1-5; possible D gene TRBD1, 5 bases. CDR3 size: 13 residues. Trimming pared 1 base from V and 7 bases from J, leaving 8 bases between. CDR1 is LNHDA, CDR2 SQIVND, per germline (reference sequence). The CDR3 spells CASSIGGGQPQHF. The CDR3 bases are TGTGCCAGTAGTATAGGGGGCGGACAGCCCCAGCATTTT.

This CDR3 reads CASIPGQGDQPQHF. In DNA form, the CDR3 reads TGTGCCAGCATCCCGGGACAGGGAGATCAGCCCCAGCATTTT. The chain uses TRBV28 and TRBJ1-5, with 9 bases aligning to TRBD1. The CDR3 is 14 residues long. The germline gives CDR1 MDHEN, CDR2 SYDVKM. V shed 7 bases, J shed 5 bases, and the junction held 6 bases outside the gene matches.

This chain links TRBV11-2 with TRBJ1-1; D not resolved. Germline loops: CDR1 SGHAT, CDR2 FQNNGV. Trimming pared 6 bases from V and 4 bases from J, leaving 6 bases between. This CDR3 spans 11 amino acids. The CDR3 loop reads CASSLSTEAFF. CDR3 nucleotide sequence: TGTGCCAGCAGTCTGTCCACTGAAGCTTTCTTT. The entire variable domain, with the rest obtained from reference TRBV11-2 and TRBJ1-1, is as follows: EAGVAQSPRYKIIEKRQSVAFWCNPISGHATLYWYQQILGQGPKLLIQFQNNGVVDDSQLPKDRFSAERLKGVDSTLKIQPAKLEDSAVYLCASSLSTEAFFGQGTRLTVV.

The chain uses TRBV4-1 and TRBJ2-6, with 8 bases aligning to TRBD2. The germline CDR1 and CDR2 sequences are MGHRA and YSYEKL. The ends lost 4 bases at V and 0 bases at J; junction bases unmatched: 8. The CDR3 loop spans 18 amino acids. The CDR3 protein is CASSLDSGKLSGANVLTF. Here the CDR3 DNA reads TGCGCCAGCAGCCTAGATAGCGGGAAGCTCTCTGGGGCCAACGTCCTGACTTTC.

This clone has more than one count but fewer than ten. The rearrangement uses TRBV13 and TRBJ1-4; 8 bases are a match to TRBD1. This CDR3 contains 15 residues. Germline V lookup: CDR1 PRHDT, CDR2 FYEKMQ (reference sequence). V shed 4 bases and J 7 bases; nucleotides not matched to a gene: 8. The DNA of the CDR3 is TGTGCCAGCAGCTATACAGGGGGTTTAACTGAAAAACTGTTTTTT. It encodes CASSYTGGLTEKLFF.

V usage is TRBV5-1 and J usage is TRBJ2-3, with no clear D. Between the trimmed V and J ends, which lost 1 base and 0 bases, there was a span of 6 bases. This CDR3 comprises 14 residues. Per germline, CDR1 SGHRS and CDR2 YFSETQ. CDR3 sequence reads: CASSLLMSTDTQYF. CDR3 coding DNA: TGCGCCAGCAGCTTGCTTATGAGCACAGATACGCAGTATTTT.

This chain links TRBV13 with TRBJ2-7; D possibly corresponds to TRBD1 (6 bases). The CDR3 runs 17 residues. V was trimmed by 5 bases and J by 7 bases, leaving 27 bases between them. The germline V gene has CDR1 PRHDT and CDR2 FYEKMQ (reference sequence). The CDR3 loop is CASSPYLEGDLVGEQYF. The CDR3 DNA sequence: TGTGCCAGCAGCCCATATCTTGAGGGGGACCTGGTGGGAGAGCAGTACTTC.

In its sample, this clone was seen a few times. This chain links TRBV5-1 with TRBJ1-4; 8 nucleotides agree with TRBD1. CDR3 length: 16 residues. CDR1 and CDR2 from the germline V gene are SGHRS and YFSETQ. The J segment lost 3 bases and the V segment lost 5 bases, leaving 9 bases of the junction unmatched. The CDR3 DNA reads TGCGCCAGCAGTAGGACAGGGAACGCGGCTAATGAAAAACTGTTTTTT. It codes for CASSRTGNAANEKLFF.

The V call is TRBV7-9, the J call TRBJ1-1; 7 bases align to TRBD1. In germline, CDR1 is SEHNR, CDR2 FQNEAQ (reference sequence). The CDR3 is 14 amino acids. The V segment lost 5 bases and the J segment 1 base; nucleotides outside the gene matches: 4. CDR3 region: CASSLRTGNTEAFF. The DNA for the CDR3 is TGTGCCAGCAGCCTCCGGACAGGGAACACTGAAGCTTTCTTT.

This clone was seen a single time. The rearrangement uses TRBV30 and TRBJ2-1; 8 bases are a match to TRBD2. Trimming at V came to 5 bases and at J to 4 bases, leaving 10 bases not matched to a gene. Germline lookup yields CDR1 GTSNPN and CDR2 SVGIG (reference sequence). There are 15 residues in the CDR3. The CDR3 DNA sequence: TGTGCCTGGGGGTTTCGGGCGGGAGGTTACAATGAGCAGTTCTTC. The encoded protein is CAWGFRAGGYNEQFF.

The chain employs TRBV6-1 and TRBJ2-7, with 9 bases fitting TRBD2. Germline V gene sequence: CDR1 MNHNS, CDR2 SASEGT. Trimming at V came to 5 bases and at J to 3 bases, leaving 8 bases not matched to a gene. The CDR3 covers 15 residues. CDR3 coding DNA: TGTGCCAGCAGTCGATATAGCGGGGGTGTCTACGAGCAGTACTTC. This gives the protein CASSRYSGGVYEQYF.

V is TRBV19 and J is TRBJ1-6, with TRBD1 matching 9 bases. This CDR3 comprises 16 residues. CDR1 and CDR2 (germline): LNHDA, SQIVND (reference sequence). V shed 5 bases and J 7 bases; nucleotides not matched to a gene: 9. The CDR3 sequence: CASSPPGQGLNSPLHF. The DNA of the CDR3 is TGTGCCAGTAGTCCCCCGGGACAGGGACTGAATTCACCCCTCCACTTT.

The chain combines TRBV2 with TRBJ2-6, with D perhaps matching TRBD2 (7 bases). The CDR3 is made up of 16 amino acids. V lost 2 bases to trimming and J lost 4 bases, with 12 bases between them. The germline V gene encodes CDR1 SNHLY and CDR2 FYNNEI. Here the CDR3 DNA reads TGTGCCAGCAGTGAAAGGGGGGGAGGAGGGGCCAACGTCCTGACTTTC. This encodes CASSERGGGGANVLTF.

The chain joins TRBV28 to TRBJ2-1, with D perhaps matching TRBD2 (5 bases). The CDR3 has 16 residues. Germline V gives CDR1 MDHEN, CDR2 SYDVKM. V lost 5 bases and J 0 bases, leaving 14 bases between the germline ends. This chain's CDR3 is CASSERAESSYNEQFF. CDR3 coding DNA: TGTGCCAGCAGTGAAAGAGCGGAGAGCTCCTACAATGAGCAGTTCTTC.

This clone occurred a few times. The chain carries TRBV6-1 and TRBJ1-2; 9 nucleotides match TRBD1. This CDR3 region has 15 residues. V shed 2 bases and J 3 bases; nucleotides not matched to a gene: 4. CDR1 and CDR2 (germline): MNHNS, SASEGT. The CDR3 region has the DNA TGTGCCAGCAGTGAATTGGGACAGGGAGACTATGGCTACACCTTC. It specifies CASSELGQGDYGYTF.

V and J are TRBV28 and TRBJ1-5, with TRBD1 identical over 8 bases. The V gene end was trimmed by 7 bases and the J gene end by 2 bases; junction bases not matched to a gene: 7. CDR3 length: 15 residues. Germline lookup yields CDR1 MDHEN and CDR2 SYDVKM. CDR3 protein: CASTWQGAGNQPQHF. CDR3 coding DNA: TGTGCCAGCACTTGGCAGGGGGCAGGCAATCAGCCCCAGCATTTT.

This clone was picked up a small number of times. J is TRBJ1-1 and V is TRBV28, with D perhaps matching TRBD1 (6 bases). Trimming removed 7 bases from V and 0 bases from J, with 12 bases in between. CDR3 length equals 14 residues. The germline gives CDR1 MDHEN, CDR2 SYDVKM. The DNA of the CDR3 is TGTGCCAGCACTCCTGGACAGATGAACACTGAAGCTTTCTTT. It specifies CASTPGQMNTEAFF. The whole variable domain, remainder taken from reference TRBV28 and TRBJ1-1, is DVKVTQSSRYLVKRTGEKVFLECVQDMDHENMFWYRQDPGLGLRLIYFSYDVKMKEKGDIPEGYSVSREKKERFSLILESASTNQTSMYLCASTPGQMNTEAFFGQGTRLTVV.

The gene calls are TRBV4-1 and TRBJ1-5; 7 positions match TRBD1. This CDR3 has 15 residues. V shed 4 bases, J shed 3 bases, and the junction held 6 bases outside the gene matches. Germline CDR1 MGHRA, CDR2 YSYEKL. The CDR3 coding sequence is TGCGCCAGCAGCCTTGGCAGGGGGTTCAATCAGCCCCAGCATTTT. Translation gives CASSLGRGFNQPQHF.